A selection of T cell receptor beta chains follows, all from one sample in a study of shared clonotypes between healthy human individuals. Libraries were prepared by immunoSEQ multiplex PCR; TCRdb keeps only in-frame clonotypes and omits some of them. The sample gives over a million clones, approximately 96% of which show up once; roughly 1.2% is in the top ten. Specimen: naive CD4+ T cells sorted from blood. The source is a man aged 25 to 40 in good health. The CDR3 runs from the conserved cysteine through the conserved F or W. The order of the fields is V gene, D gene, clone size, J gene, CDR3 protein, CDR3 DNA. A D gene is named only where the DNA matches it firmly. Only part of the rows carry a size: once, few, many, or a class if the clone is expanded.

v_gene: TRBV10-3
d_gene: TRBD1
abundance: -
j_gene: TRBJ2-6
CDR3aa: CAISEGDRVSGANVLTF
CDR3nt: TGTGCCATCAGTGAGGGTGACAGGGTCTCTGGGGCCAACGTCCTGACTTTC

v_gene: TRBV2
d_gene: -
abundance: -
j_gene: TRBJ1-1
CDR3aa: CASSGALNTEAFF
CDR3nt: TGTGCCAGCAGTGGGGCCTTGAACACTGAAGCTTTCTTT

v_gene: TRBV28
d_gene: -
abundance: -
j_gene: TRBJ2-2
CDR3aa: CATQGFGELFF
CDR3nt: TGTGCCACCCAGGGGTTCGGGGAGCTGTTTTTT

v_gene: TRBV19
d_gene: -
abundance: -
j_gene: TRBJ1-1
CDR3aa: CASSPSSMHTEAFF
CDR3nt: TGTGCCAGTAGTCCCTCCTCGATGCACACTGAAGCTTTCTTT

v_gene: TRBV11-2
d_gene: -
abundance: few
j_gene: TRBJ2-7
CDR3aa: CASSPGHRTGEQYF
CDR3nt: TGTGCCAGCAGCCCGGGACACCGTACAGGGGAGCAGTACTTC

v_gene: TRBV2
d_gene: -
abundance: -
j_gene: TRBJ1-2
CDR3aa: CASSARIPLSYGYTF
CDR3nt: TGTGCCAGCAGTGCCCGAATCCCGCTTAGCTACGGCTACACCTTC

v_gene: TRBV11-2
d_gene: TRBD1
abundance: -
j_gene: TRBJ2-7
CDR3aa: CASSAPPRDRRSSYEQYF
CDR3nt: TGTGCCAGCAGCGCCCCGCCCCGGGACAGAAGAAGCTCCTACGAGCAGTACTTC

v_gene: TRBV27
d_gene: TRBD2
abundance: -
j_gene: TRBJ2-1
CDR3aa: CASSVVFGTSNEQFF
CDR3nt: TGTGCCAGCAGTGTCGTGTTTGGGACTAGCAATGAGCAGTTCTTC

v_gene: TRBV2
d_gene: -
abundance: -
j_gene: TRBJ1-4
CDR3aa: CASSEVGLLEKLFF
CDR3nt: TGTGCCAGCAGTGAAGTTGGTCTCCTCGAAAAACTGTTTTTT

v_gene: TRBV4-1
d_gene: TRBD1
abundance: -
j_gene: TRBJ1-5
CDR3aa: CASSQTKGQYYQPQHF
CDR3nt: TGCGCCAGCAGCCAGACGAAGGGACAGTACTATCAGCCCCAGCATTTT

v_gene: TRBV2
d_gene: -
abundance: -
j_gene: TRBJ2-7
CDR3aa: CASRDNLGVSYEQYF
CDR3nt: TGTGCCAGCAGGGATAACTTGGGAGTATCCTACGAGCAGTACTTC

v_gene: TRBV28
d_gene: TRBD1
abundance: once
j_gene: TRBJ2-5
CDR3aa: CASSSTGRETQYF
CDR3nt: TGTGCCAGCAGTTCGACAGGGAGAGAGACCCAGTACTTC

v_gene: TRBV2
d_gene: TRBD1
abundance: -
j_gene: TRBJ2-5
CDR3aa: CASSGQGMETQYF
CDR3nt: TGTGCCAGCAGTGGACAGGGGATGGAGACCCAGTACTTC

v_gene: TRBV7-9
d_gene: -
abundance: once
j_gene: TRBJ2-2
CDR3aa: CASSPLEGGITGELFF
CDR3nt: TGTGCCAGCAGCCCATTAGAAGGAGGGATAACAGGGGAGCTGTTTTTT

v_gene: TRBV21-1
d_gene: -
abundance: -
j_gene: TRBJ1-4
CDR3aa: CASSISNRTNEKLFF
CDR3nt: TGTGCCAGCAGCATAAGTAACAGAACTAATGAAAAACTGTTTTTT

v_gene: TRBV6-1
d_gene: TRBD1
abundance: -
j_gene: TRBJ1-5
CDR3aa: CASRQSNGQGASNF
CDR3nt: TGTGCCAGCAGACAGTCGAATGGACAGGGGGCCTCGAATTTT

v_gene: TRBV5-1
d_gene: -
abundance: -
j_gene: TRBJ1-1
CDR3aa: CASTSIAGNTEAFF
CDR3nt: TGCGCCAGCACCTCAATCGCCGGGAACACTGAAGCTTTCTTT

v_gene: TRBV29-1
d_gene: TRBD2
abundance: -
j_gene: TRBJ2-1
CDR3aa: CSVDRMASGRSFKVGEQFF
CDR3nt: TGCAGCGTTGATCGGATGGCTAGCGGGAGGTCGTTTAAGGTTGGTGAGCAGTTCTTC

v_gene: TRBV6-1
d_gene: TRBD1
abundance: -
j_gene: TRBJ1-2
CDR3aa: CASSAVAHRGRSYGYTF
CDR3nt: TGTGCCAGCAGTGCGGTGGCCCACAGGGGGCGCAGCTATGGCTACACCTTC

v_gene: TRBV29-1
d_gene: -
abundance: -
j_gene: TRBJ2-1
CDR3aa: CSVEPSRQEQFF
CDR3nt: TGCAGCGTTGAACCCAGTAGGCAGGAGCAGTTCTTC

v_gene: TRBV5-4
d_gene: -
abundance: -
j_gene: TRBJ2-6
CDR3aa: CASSSGYSGANVLTF
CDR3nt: TGTGCCAGCAGCTCAGGATACTCTGGGGCCAACGTCCTGACTTTC

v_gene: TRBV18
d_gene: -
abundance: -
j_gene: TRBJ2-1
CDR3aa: CASSRTAAFNNEQFF
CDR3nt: TGTGCCAGCTCGCGGACCGCGGCCTTCAACAATGAGCAGTTCTTC

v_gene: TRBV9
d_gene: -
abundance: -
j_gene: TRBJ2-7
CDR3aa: CASSVGAGTSYEQYF
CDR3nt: TGTGCCAGCAGCGTAGGAGCAGGGACCTCCTACGAGCAGTACTTC

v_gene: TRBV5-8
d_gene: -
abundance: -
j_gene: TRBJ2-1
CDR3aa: CASSRFQGSEQFF
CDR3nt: TGTGCCAGCAGCCGATTCCAGGGGTCTGAGCAGTTCTTC

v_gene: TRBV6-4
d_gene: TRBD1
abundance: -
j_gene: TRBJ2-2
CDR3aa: CASSRDRDTGELFF
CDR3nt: TGTGCCAGCAGCCGGGACAGGGACACCGGGGAGCTGTTTTTT

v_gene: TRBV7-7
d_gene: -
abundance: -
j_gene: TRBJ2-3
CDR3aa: CASSWTRTDTQYF
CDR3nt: TGTGCTAGCAGTTGGACACGCACAGATACGCAGTATTTT

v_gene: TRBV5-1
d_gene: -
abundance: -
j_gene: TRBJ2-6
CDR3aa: CASSASSSGANVLTF
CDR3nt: TGCGCCAGCAGCGCCTCCAGCTCTGGGGCCAACGTCCTGACTTTC

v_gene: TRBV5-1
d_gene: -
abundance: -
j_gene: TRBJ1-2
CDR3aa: CASSLAAGEEGYTF
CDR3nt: TGCGCCAGCAGCTTGGCAGCAGGGGAGGAGGGCTACACCTTC

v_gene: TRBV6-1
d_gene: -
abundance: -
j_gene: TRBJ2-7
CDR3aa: CASSETARSYEQYF
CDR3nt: TGTGCCAGCAGTGAGACAGCCAGATCCTACGAGCAGTACTTC

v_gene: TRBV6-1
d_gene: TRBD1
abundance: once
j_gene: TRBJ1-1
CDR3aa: CASRGTGANTEAFF
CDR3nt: TGTGCCAGCAGGGGGACAGGGGCGAACACTGAAGCTTTCTTT

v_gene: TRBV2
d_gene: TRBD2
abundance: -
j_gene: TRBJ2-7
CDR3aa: CASSVGLAGGGEQYF
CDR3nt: TGTGCCAGCAGTGTCGGACTAGCGGGAGGTGGCGAGCAGTACTTC

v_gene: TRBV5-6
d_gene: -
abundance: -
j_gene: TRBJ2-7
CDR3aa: CASSLVGRSSYEQYF
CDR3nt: TGTGCCAGCAGCTTGGTTGGCAGGAGCTCCTACGAGCAGTACTTC

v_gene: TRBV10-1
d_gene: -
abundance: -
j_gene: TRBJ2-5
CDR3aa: CASSESRVRETQYF
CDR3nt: TGCGCCAGCAGTGAGTCCAGGGTGCGGGAGACCCAGTACTTC

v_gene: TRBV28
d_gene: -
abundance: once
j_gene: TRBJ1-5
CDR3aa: CASIMGARLGQPQHF
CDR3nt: TGTGCCAGCATAATGGGGGCGAGGCTAGGACAGCCCCAGCATTTT

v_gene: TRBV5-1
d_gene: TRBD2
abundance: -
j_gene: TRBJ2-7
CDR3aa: CASSSGLVGNYEQYF
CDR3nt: TGCGCCAGCAGCTCCGGACTAGTAGGAAACTACGAGCAGTACTTC

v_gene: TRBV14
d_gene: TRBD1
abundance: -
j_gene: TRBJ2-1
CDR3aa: CASSQAPGQGGTYNEQFF
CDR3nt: TGTGCCAGCAGCCAAGCCCCAGGACAGGGTGGAACCTACAATGAGCAGTTCTTC

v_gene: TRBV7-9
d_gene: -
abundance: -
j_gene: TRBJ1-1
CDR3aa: CASSYTEMWTEAFF
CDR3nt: TGTGCCAGCAGTTATACTGAGATGTGGACTGAAGCTTTCTTT

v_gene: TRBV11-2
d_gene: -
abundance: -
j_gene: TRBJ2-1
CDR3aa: CASSLRLAEQFF
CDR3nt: TGTGCCAGCAGCTTAAGGCTTGCGGAGCAGTTCTTC